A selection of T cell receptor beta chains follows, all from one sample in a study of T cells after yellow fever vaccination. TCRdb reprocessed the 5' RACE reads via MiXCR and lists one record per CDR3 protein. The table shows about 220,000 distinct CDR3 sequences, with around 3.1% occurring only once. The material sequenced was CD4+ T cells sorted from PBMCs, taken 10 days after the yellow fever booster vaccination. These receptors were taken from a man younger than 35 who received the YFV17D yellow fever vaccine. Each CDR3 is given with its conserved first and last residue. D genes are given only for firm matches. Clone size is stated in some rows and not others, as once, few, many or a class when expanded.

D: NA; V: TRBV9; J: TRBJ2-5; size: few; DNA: TGTGCCAGCAGCGTAACGACAGGGACCCAGTACTTC; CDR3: CASSVTTGTQYF
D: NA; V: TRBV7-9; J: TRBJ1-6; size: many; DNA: TGTGCCAGCAGCTTAGCGGAGGCAGGGGTAACCCACTTCCACTTT; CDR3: CASSLAEAGVTHFHF
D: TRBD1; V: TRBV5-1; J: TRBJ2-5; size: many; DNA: TGCGCCAGCAGCCTGGCGACAGGGCAAGAGACCCAGTACTTC; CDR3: CASSLATGQETQYF
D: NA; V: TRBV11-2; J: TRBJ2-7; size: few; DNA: TGTGCCAGCAGACTCCCGGGGCGGTCCTCCTACGAGCAGTACTTC; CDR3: CASRLPGRSSYEQYF
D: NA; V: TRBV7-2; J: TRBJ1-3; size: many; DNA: TGTGCCAGCAGCCTCCAGAGCTCTGGAAACACCATATATTTT; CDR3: CASSLQSSGNTIYF
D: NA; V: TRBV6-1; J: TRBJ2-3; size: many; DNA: TGTGCCAGCAGTCCGACAGGGAGGGCAGATACGCAGTATTTT; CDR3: CASSPTGRADTQYF
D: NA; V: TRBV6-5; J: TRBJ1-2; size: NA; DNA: TGTGCCAGCAGTGCACAGAGGGGCGTTGGCTATGGCTACACCTTC; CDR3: CASSAQRGVGYGYTF
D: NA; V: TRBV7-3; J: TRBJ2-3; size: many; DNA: TGTGCCAGCAGTACCACCCCGAGGGTAGATACGCAGTATTTT; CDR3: CASSTTPRVDTQYF
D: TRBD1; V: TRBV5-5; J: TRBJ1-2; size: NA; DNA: TGTGCCAGCAGCTTGTTGAACAGGGGTGACTATGGCTACACCTTC; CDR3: CASSLLNRGDYGYTF
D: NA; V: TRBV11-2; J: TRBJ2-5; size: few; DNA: TGTGCCAGCAGTCACTACAGGGACCAAGAGACCCAGTACTTC; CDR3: CASSHYRDQETQYF
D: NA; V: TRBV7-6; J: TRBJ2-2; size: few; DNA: TGTGCCAGCAGCTTATCCGGGACTCCCCCCGGGGAGCTGTTTTTT; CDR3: CASSLSGTPPGELFF
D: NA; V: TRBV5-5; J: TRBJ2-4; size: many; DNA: TGTGCCAGCAGCTTGTTTATAGGGCGCGGTGTGGAAAACATTCAGTACTTC; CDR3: CASSLFIGRGVENIQYF
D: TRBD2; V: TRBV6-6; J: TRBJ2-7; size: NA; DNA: TGTGCCAGCAGTTACCCGCCCGGGAGGAGCTACGAGCAGTACTTC; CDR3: CASSYPPGRSYEQYF
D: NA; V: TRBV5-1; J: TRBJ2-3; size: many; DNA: TGCGCCAGCACTTCGGGACCCGGCACAGATACGCAGTATTTT; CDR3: CASTSGPGTDTQYF
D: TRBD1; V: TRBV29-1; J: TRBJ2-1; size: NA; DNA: TGCAGCGTTGGGACAGGGCCACCCTACAATGAGCAGTTCTTC; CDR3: CSVGTGPPYNEQFF
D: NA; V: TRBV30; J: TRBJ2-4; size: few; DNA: TGTGCCTGGAGTGTGAGGGGCGGCGCCAAAAACATTCAGTACTTC; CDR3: CAWSVRGGAKNIQYF
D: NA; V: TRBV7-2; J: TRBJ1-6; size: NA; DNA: TGTGCCAGCAGCTTAGGTGGGGCGAGGAATTCACCCCTCCACTTT; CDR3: CASSLGGARNSPLHF
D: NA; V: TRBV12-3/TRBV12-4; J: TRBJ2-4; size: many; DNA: TGTGCCAGCAGTCACTCGGACGGAGACAAAAACATTCAGTACTTC; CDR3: CASSHSDGDKNIQYF
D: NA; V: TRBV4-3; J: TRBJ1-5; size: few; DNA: TGCGCCAGCAGCCTCTCCCGGGGAGATCAGCCCCAGCATTTT; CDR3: CASSLSRGDQPQHF
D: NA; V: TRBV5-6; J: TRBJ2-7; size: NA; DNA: TGTGCCAGCAGCCCGAGGAGGTCGTACGAGCAGTACTTC; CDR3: CASSPRRSYEQYF
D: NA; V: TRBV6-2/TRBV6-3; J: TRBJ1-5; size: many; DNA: TGTGCCAGCAGTTACTCTAGGGGATTTTCGAATCAGCCCCAGCATTTT; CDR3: CASSYSRGFSNQPQHF
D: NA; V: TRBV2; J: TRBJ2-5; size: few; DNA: TGTGCCAGTAGCCCTCTTGGGGGGGGCGTACTAGAGACCCAGTACTTC; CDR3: CASSPLGGGVLETQYF
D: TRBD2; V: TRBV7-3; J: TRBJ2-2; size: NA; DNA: TGTGCCAGCAGCCGAATAGCGGGAAACACCGGGGAGCTGTTTTTT; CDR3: CASSRIAGNTGELFF
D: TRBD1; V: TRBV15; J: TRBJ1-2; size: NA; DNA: TGTGCCACCAGCAGAGGGGGACAGGAGGCAAACTATGGCTACACCTTC; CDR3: CATSRGGQEANYGYTF
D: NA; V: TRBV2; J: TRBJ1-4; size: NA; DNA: TGTGCCAGCAGCGGGACAACAACTAATGAAAAACTGTTTTTT; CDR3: CASSGTTTNEKLFF
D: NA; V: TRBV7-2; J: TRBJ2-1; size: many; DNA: TGTGCCAGCAGCTTAGCGCTACGGGGGCGGCAATTCGATGAGCAGTTCTTC; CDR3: CASSLALRGRQFDEQFF
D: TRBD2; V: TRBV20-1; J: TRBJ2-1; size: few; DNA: TGCAGTGCTTTAGGACTAGGTAACTCCTATGAGCAGTTCTTC; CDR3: CSALGLGNSYEQFF
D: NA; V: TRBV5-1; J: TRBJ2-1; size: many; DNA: TGCGCCAGCAGCTTTGGGCAGGACAATGAGCAGTTCTTC; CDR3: CASSFGQDNEQFF
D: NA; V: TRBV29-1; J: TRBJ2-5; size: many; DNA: TGCAGCGTTGAGCAGGTCCAGGAGACCCAGTACTTC; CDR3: CSVEQVQETQYF
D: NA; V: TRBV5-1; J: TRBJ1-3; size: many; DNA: TGCGCCAGCAGCTTAGGAACAGCAGCTGGAAACACCATATATTTT; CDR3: CASSLGTAAGNTIYF
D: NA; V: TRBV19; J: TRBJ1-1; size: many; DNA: TGTGCCACCAAGGACAGACAGAACACTGAAGCTTTCTTT; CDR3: CATKDRQNTEAFF
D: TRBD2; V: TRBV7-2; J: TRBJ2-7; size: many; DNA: TGTGCCAGCCGCACTAGCGGGGACTTAGGTGAGCAGTACTTC; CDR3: CASRTSGDLGEQYF
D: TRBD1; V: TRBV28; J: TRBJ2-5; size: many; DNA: TGTGCCAGCCTAGCACCAACAGGGGGCGGAGAGACCCAGTACTTC; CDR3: CASLAPTGGGETQYF
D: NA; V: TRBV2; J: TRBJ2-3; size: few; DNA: TGTGCCGTCCAGCCTACTCCTTCTAGCACAGATACGCAGTATTTT; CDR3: CAVQPTPSSTDTQYF
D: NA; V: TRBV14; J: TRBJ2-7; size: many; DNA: TGTGCCAGCAGCCTCGACACCACCTACGAGCAGTACTTC; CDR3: CASSLDTTYEQYF
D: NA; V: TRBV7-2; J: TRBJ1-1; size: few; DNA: TGTGCCAGCAGCTTAGTAACAGGGAGTCGCCGATTGAACACTGAAGCTTTCTTT; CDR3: CASSLVTGSRRLNTEAFF
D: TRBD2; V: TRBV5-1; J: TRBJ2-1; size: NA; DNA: TGCGCCAGCAGCTCCGGGACTAGCGGTAGTGAGCAGTTCTTC; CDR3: CASSSGTSGSEQFF
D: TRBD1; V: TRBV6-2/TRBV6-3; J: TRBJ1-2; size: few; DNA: TGTGCCAGCAGTTACCCGGTGGACAGGAACCTCTATGGCTACACCTTC; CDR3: CASSYPVDRNLYGYTF
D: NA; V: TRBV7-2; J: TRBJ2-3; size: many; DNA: TGTGCCAGCAGCTTAGCGGGGAGAACGCAGTATTTT; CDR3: CASSLAGRTQYF
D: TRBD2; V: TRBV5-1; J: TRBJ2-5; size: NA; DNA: TGCGCCAGCAGCCAAGGTAGCGGGGCCTACCAAGAGACCCAGTACTTC; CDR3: CASSQGSGAYQETQYF
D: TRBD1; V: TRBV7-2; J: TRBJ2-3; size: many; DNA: TGTGCCAGCAGTCAGTCAGGGGGAGATACGCAGTATTTT; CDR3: CASSQSGGDTQYF